These 7 T cell receptor beta chains came from one sample sequenced in a study of T-cell memory formation after mild COVID-19. Each CDR3 protein gets one entry after TCRdb re-called the 5' RACE reads with MiXCR. The sample shows more than 150,000 distinct CDR3 sequences, 20% to 25% of them seen only once. Sequencing input: PBMCs or a T cell subset sorted from them (not recorded which). The receptors originated from an adult woman who had mild COVID-19 (a few samples of this study predate the infection). Cell type and time point are not known.

The CDR3 here is CASSQGQRSQETQYF. The CDR3 DNA sequence: TGTGCCAGCAGTCAGGGACAGCGTTCACAAGAGACCCAGTACTTC. The chain employs TRBV27 and TRBJ2-5, with 7 bases aligning to TRBD1. Germline V gene data show CDR1 as MNHEY and CDR2 as SMNVEV (reference sequence). CDR3 length equals 15 residues. V was pared by 5 bases and J by 2 bases, with 8 bases of the junction left unmatched.

The V and J genes are TRBV24-1 and TRBJ2-2, with TRBD2 matching 7 bases. CDR1 is KGHDR, CDR2 SFDVKD, per germline. With 4 bases clipped from V and 5 bases from J, the junction kept 9 bases outside the gene matches. The CDR3 covers 16 residues. The CDR3 loop is CATSDQQRDFTGELFF. The CDR3 coding sequence is TGTGCCACCAGTGACCAACAGCGGGATTTTACCGGGGAGCTGTTTTTT.

The J gene is TRBJ1-1, the V gene TRBV15; D uncertain. CDR1 is LNHNV and CDR2 is YYDKDF in the germline V gene (reference sequence). CDR3 size: 16 residues. Trimming stripped 5 bases from V and 0 bases from J, with 16 bases between. The CDR3 region is CATSLGSGVMNTEAFF. CDR3 coding DNA: TGTGCCACCAGCCTCGGATCAGGAGTCATGAACACTGAAGCTTTCTTT.

J is TRBJ1-6 and V is TRBV6-2 or TRBV6-3; 8 bases line up with TRBD1. Germline V CDR1 and CDR2: MNHEY, SVGEGT. The CDR3 has 14 amino acids. The junction had 8 bases not matched to a gene; V was cut back by 6 bases and J by 10 bases. CDR3 protein: CASSPTGESSPLHF. The CDR3 DNA reads TGTGCCAGCAGCCCGACAGGGGAGTCCTCACCCCTCCACTTT.

The chain joins TRBV14 to TRBJ2-7; tentatively, D is TRBD1 (6 bases). CDR3 size: 15 residues. Germline V gene sequence: CDR1 SGHDN, CDR2 FVKESK. With 5 bases removed from V and 3 bases from J, the gap between germline ends came to 17 bases. The CDR3 bases are TGTGCCAGCAGCTACGGTCCCCGGACAGACTACGAGCAGTACTTC. This translates into CASSYGPRTDYEQYF.

This clonotype was detected only a few times. The gene calls are TRBV7-6 and TRBJ1-6; 8 bases are shared with TRBD1. The germline V gene encodes CDR1 SGHVS and CDR2 FNYEAQ. The CDR3 is 16 residues long. V shed 2 bases, J shed 9 bases, and the junction held 9 bases outside the gene matches. CDR3 coding DNA: TGTGCCAGCAGCTTAACCGGACAGGGTGGAAGTTCACCCCTCCACTTT. It encodes CASSLTGQGGSSPLHF.

The chain recombines TRBV6-5 with TRBJ1-5, with 9 bases aligning to TRBD1. The V and J ends lost 2 bases and 4 bases, in that order; junction bases with no gene match: 3. The CDR3 covers 15 residues. Per germline, CDR1 MNHEY and CDR2 SVGAGI. DNA of the CDR3: TGTGCCAGCAGTTACCTGGGACAGGGAAATCAGCCCCAGCATTTT. It encodes CASSYLGQGNQPQHF.